The present T cell receptor (beta chain) was sequenced within a study of shared clonotypes between healthy human individuals (dated by TCRdb to the early 2020s). Notes on the research overall: The cohort included three men and two women between 18 and 49 years of age. Different laboratories and diverse techniques were used to prepare libraries and sequence TCR repertoires, to increase sequencing depth and limit assay-specific biases. For each donor, CD4 naive and CD4 memory were each run on three plates, CD8 naive on two plates, and CD8 memory on one plate. The study deeply sequenced blood TCR repertoires of about 5 healthy adults to estimate repertoire size and the extent of clonotype sharing between individuals. Each donor's leukapheresis produced roughly between roughly 0.85 and 9 billion PBMCs. What the study reported, not specific to this receptor: Compared with non-shared clonotypes, the clonotypes found in all four sorted-subset donors had higher generation probabilities. Estimated clonotype richness was generally larger for naive than for memory subsets. Rarefaction of sorted-subset datasets indicated incomplete sequencing despite the large sequencing depth. Roughly 5.2% of naive CD4, 3.5% of naive CD8, approximately 2% of memory CD4, and around 0.4% of memory CD8 clonotypes were shared across several donors. Pairwise subsampling led to the expectation that sequencing depth would affect the degree of clonotype sharing among donors. Sampling was restricted to blood, and TCR repertoires in tissues likely differ from the TCR repertoires found in blood. The genetic and exposure-history diversity represented was limited by the small number of donors.

Comment on this clone: No cognate antigen has been identified for it. Within one base of it there is no much larger clone, and no base qualities were kept.

For this chain, trimming is 0 bases at the V end and 7 bases at the J end, and the number of junction bases without a gene match is 11. The CDR3 starts with the cysteine, ends with the phenylalanine, and has 18 residues. The kept DNA is CDR3 alone, 54 bases in frame from the first base. Reading the germline V gene (reference sequence) gives CDR1 MNHEY and CDR2 SMNVEV. Using the deep immunoSEQ assay, TCR CDR3 regions were amplified from genomic DNA by multiplex PCR. Extracted genomic DNA from each cell subset was spread evenly across all wells of several immunoSEQ 96-well plates, with each plate serving as a replicate. For sorted subsets, 200 to 250 ng genomic DNA, equal to about 30,000 T cell genomes, was loaded into each replicate PCR. The purified libraries were quantified using a Qubit 3.0 fluorometer, sized with a Bioanalyzer 2100, and then quantified again using the KAPA Library Quantification kit. Every immunoSEQ 96-well plate was sequenced on a dedicated single-read 150-cycle Illumina NextSeq 550 flow cell. The authors processed their data as follows. Because the immunoSEQ output held only junctional sequences and lacked quality scores, the filtering could not match the filtering applied to full-length reads. To assign V/J genes and CDR3, sequences were annotated using PyIR, a Python wrapper for IgBLAST v1.9, with IMGT germline references. Reads with weak V/J assignments (E-value above 1e-6), missing CDR3, stop codons, out-of-frame junctions, or ambiguous translated residues were removed. V3J clonotypes were defined as sequences sharing the same inferred V gene, J gene, and CDR3 amino acid sequence. The percentage overlap between two repertoires was calculated by dividing the number of shared unique clonotypes by the size of the smaller repertoire. Repertoire richness was assessed with RTK rarefaction, the Chao1 estimator, and Recon v2.1 estimates of unobserved clonotypes. Generation probabilities were computed with OLGA for all TCRbeta clonotypes obtained by the gDNA method from several donors. The source is immuneACCESS, and TCRdb retained only in-frame sequences with V and J called. Part of the clones is not carried over; for the studies checked, unresolved V genes explain less than half of this, and the remainder is unexplained. The V and J calls and clone size come from that table; D and trimming were worked out from the DNA. This sample holds millions of clones; just under 95% were observed only once. The ten largest account for about 1.1% of the sample.

For the CD8 naive samples, CD45RO-negative cells were positively selected for CCR7, yielding a CD45RA+CCR7+ population from which TemRA cells were excluded. Healthy HIV-negative adults with no recently reported acute infections or vaccinations were included as donors. All donors were Caucasian adults living in Nashville, Tennessee, USA. Blood was obtained by leukapheresis, after which PBMCs were separated by Ficoll-Histopaque density gradient centrifugation and cryopreserved in liquid nitrogen vapor phase. Purity and quantity of every magnetically sorted T cell population were checked by analytical flow cytometry. From each sorted fraction, genomic DNA was isolated and quantified by UV absorbance on a Nanodrop 2000c.

The sample was naive CD8+ T cells sorted from blood. Per the publication, the cell subset or site label means: CD45RA+CCR7+. The sequence came from a man between 18 and 29 years old in good health. The V and J genes are TRBV27 and TRBJ1-6; TRBD1 aligns with 8 central bases. The nucleotides read TGTGCCAGCAGTTTATCACTCGGGACAGGCGTGGAGAATTCACCCCTCCACTTT. This translates into CASSLSLGTGVENSPLHF.